This T cell receptor beta chain came from a study of T cell changes during pregnancy in multiple sclerosis. Germline V gene sequence: CDR1 MNHEY, CDR2 SVGAGI. The CDR3 is made up of 13 amino acids. V was pared by 5 bases and J by 7 bases, with 14 bases between. The data were produced by immunoSEQ multiplex PCR, yet TCRdb's version contains in-frame clones alone and is incomplete. The sample carries approximately 64,000 clones, about 92% recorded once. The J gene is TRBJ1-1, the V gene TRBV6-5; D remains ambiguous. The clonotype comes from a female donor in good health, enrolled as a control in a pregnancy study. Sequencing used peripheral blood, obtained in the second trimester of pregnancy. In DNA form, the CDR3 reads TGTGCCAGCAGTCCACCTGAGGAGGGTGAAGCTTTCTTT. It is translated as CASSPPEEGEAFF.